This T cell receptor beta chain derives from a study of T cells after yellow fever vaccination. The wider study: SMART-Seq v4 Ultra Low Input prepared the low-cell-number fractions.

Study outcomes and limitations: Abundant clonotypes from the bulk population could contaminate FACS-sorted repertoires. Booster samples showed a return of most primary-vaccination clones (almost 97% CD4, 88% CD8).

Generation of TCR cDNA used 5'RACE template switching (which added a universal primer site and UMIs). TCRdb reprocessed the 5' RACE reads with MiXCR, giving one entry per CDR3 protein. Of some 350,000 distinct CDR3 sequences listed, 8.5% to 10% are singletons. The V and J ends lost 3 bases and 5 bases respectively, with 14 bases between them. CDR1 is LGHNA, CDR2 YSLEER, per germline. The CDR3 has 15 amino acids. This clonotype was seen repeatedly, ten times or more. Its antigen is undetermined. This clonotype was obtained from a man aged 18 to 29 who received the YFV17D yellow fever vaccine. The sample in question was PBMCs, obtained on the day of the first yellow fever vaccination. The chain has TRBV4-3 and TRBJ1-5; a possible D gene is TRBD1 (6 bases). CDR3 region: CASSQDTGLDQPQHF. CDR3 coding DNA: TGCGCCAGCAGCCAGGATACAGGGCTCGATCAGCCCCAGCATTTT.